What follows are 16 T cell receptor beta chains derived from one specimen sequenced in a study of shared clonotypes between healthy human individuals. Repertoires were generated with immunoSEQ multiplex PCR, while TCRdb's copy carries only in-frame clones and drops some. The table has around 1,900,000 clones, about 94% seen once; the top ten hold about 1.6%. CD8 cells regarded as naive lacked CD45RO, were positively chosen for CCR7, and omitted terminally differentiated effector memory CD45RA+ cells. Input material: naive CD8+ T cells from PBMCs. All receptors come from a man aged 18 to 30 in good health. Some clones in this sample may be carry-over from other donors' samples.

The CDR3 region has the DNA TGCGCCAGCAGCCAACGGACAGGTCCGAACGAGCAGTACTTC. This encodes CASSQRTGPNEQYF. The chain employs TRBV5-1 and TRBJ2-7, with TRBD1 identical over 7 bases. The V segment lost 4 bases and the J segment 5 bases; nucleotides outside the gene matches: 9. CDR1 and CDR2 (germline): SGHRS, YFSETQ. This CDR3 comprises 14 residues.

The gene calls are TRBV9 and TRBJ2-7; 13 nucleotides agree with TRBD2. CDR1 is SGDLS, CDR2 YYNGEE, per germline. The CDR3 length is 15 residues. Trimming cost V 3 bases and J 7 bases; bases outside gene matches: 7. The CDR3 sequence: CASSELAGGPEEQYF. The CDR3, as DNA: TGTGCCAGCAGCGAACTAGCGGGAGGGCCCGAGGAGCAGTACTTC.

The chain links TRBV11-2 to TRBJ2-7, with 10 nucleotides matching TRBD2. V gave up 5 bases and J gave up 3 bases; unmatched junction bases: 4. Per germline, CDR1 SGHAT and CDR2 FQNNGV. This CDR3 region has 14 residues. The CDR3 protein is CASSQSSGSYEQYF. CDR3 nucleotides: TGTGCCAGCAGCCAATCTAGCGGGAGCTACGAGCAGTACTTC.

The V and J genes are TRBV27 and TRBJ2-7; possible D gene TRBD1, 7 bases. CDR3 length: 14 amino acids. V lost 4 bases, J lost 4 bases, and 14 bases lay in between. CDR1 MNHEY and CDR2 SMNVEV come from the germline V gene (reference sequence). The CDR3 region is CASSYAGGGYEQYF. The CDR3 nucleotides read TGTGCCAGCAGTTACGCAGGGGGAGGATACGAGCAGTACTTC.

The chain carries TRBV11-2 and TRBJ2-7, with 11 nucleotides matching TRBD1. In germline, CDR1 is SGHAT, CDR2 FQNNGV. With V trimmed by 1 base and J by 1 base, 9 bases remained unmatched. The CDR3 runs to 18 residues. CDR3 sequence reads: CASSLGSPWDRGSYEQYF. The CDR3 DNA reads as TGTGCCAGCAGCTTAGGGTCACCATGGGACAGGGGGTCCTACGAGCAGTACTTC.

CDR3 sequence reads: CASSLRDRGNEQFF. The CDR3 bases are TGTGCCAGCAGTTTAAGGGACCGGGGAAATGAGCAGTTCTTC. The chain links TRBV27 to TRBJ2-1; D tentatively fits TRBD1 or TRBD2 (5 bases each). The CDR3 sequence is 14 residues long. Germline V gene data show CDR1 as MNHEY and CDR2 as SMNVEV (reference sequence). V was shortened by 2 bases and J by 7 bases, with 12 bases between the two germline ends.

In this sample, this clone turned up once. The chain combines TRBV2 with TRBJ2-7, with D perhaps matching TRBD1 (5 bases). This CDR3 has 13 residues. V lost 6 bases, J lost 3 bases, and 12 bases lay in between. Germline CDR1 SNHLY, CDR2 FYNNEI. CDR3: CASSPGRVYEQYF. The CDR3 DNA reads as TGTGCCAGCAGCCCAGGCAGGGTCTACGAGCAGTACTTC.

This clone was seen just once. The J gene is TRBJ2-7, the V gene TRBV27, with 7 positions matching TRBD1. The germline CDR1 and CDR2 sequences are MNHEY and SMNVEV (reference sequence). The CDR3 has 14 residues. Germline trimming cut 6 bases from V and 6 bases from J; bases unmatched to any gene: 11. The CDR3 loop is CASSPGQRLGEQYF. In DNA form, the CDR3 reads TGTGCCAGCAGCCCGGGACAGCGTCTGGGCGAGCAGTACTTC.

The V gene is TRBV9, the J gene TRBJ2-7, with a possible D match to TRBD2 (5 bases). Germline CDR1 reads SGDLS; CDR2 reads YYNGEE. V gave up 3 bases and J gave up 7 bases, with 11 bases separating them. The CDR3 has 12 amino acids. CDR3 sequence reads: CASSATTGEQYF. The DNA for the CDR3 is TGTGCCAGCAGCGCTACGACGGGGGAGCAGTACTTC.

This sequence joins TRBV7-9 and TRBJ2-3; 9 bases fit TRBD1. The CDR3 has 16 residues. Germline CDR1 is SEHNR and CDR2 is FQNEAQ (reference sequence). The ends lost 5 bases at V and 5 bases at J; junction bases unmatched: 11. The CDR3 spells CASSTRTGVSEDTQYF. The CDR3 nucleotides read TGTGCCAGCAGCACAAGGACAGGGGTCAGTGAAGATACGCAGTATTTT.

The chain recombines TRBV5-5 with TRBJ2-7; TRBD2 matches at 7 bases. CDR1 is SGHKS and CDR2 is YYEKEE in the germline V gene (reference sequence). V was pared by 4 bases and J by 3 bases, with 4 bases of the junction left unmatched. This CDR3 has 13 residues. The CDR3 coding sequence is TGTGCCAGCAGCGCTGGGACTAACTACGAGCAGTACTTC. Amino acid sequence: CASSAGTNYEQYF.

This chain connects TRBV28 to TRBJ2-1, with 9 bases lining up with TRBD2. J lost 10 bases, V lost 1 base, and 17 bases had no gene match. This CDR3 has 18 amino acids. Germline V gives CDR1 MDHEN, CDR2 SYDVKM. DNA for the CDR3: TGTGCCAGCAGTTTATCCCTCGATGGACTAGCGCGAAGTCACGAGCAGTTCTTC. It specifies CASSLSLDGLARSHEQFF.

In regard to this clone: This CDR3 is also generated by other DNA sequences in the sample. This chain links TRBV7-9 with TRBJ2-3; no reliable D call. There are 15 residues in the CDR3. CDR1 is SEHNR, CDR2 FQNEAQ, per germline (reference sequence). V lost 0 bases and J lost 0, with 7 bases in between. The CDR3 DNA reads TGTGCCAGCAGCTTAGCGGGGATAAGCACAGATACGCAGTATTTT. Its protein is CASSLAGISTDTQYF.

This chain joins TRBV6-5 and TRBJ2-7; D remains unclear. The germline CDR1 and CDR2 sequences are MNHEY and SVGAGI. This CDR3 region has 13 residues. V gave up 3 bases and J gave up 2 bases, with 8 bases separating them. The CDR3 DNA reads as TGTGCCAGCAGTTATGGGGAACCCTACGAGCAGTACTTC. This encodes CASSYGEPYEQYF.

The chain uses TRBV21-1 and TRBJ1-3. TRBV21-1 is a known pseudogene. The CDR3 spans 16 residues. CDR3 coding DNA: TGTGCCAGCAGCAAGGAGGCAGGACACTCTGGAAACACCATATATTTT. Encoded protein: CASSKEAGHSGNTIYF.

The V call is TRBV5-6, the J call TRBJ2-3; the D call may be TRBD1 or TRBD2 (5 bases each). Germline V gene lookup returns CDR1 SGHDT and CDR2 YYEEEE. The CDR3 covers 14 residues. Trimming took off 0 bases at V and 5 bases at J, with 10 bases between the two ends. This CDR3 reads CASSLVAGRDTQYF. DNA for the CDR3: TGTGCCAGCAGCTTGGTTGCAGGGAGAGATACGCAGTATTTT.